The rows below give T cell receptor beta chains drawn from one sample of a study of cytomegalovirus exposure and HLA in healthy donors. Assay used: immunoSEQ multiplex PCR; TCRdb lists only in-frame clones, some missing. The profile covers about 160,000 clones, with nearly 80% appearing a single time and 9.5% to 10% taken by the ten largest. The source material was PBMCs. All receptors derive from a man between 18 and 35 years old in good health and CMV-seropositive. Each CDR3 is given with its conserved first and last residue. A D gene is named only where the DNA matches it firmly. Only some rows state a clone size, as once, few, many or a class for expanded clones.

CSVVLWGGRETQYF,TGCAGCGTTGTTCTATGGGGCGGAAGAGAGACCCAGTACTTC,TRBJ2-5,.,.,TRBV29-1
CASSPRLISETQYF,TGTGCCAGCAGCCCAAGACTGATCTCGGAGACCCAGTACTTC,TRBJ2-5,.,.,TRBV6-6
CASSPAGELFF,TGTGCCAGTAGCCCGGCCGGGGAGCTGTTTTTT,TRBJ2-2,once,.,TRBV19
CASSQRVAYEQYF,TGCGCCAGCAGCCAACGCGTGGCCTACGAGCAGTACTTC,TRBJ2-7,.,.,TRBV4-3
CASSLSGGAYNEQFF,TGTGCCAGCAGTCTCTCCGGGGGAGCTTACAATGAGCAGTTCTTC,TRBJ2-1,.,.,TRBV6-1
CASSYGTGEGYTF,TGTGCCAGCAGTTACGGGACAGGGGAAGGCTACACCTTC,TRBJ1-2,few,TRBD1,TRBV6-6
CSVVAGETQYF,TGCAGCGTTGTGGCGGGGGAGACCCAGTACTTC,TRBJ2-5,.,.,TRBV29-1
CASSRRDSANYGYTF,TGCGCCAGCAGTCGAAGGGACAGCGCTAACTATGGCTACACCTTC,TRBJ1-2,.,TRBD1,TRBV23-1
CASSLSSGGETQYF,TGTGCCAGCAGCTTGTCGTCAGGGGGTGAGACCCAGTACTTC,TRBJ2-5,.,TRBD1,TRBV5-6
CASSPPTGTEAFF,TGTGCCAGCTCACCACCGACAGGGACTGAAGCTTTCTTT,TRBJ1-1,.,TRBD1,TRBV18
CASNGQGARDEQFF,TGTGCCAGCAATGGACAGGGGGCGCGGGATGAGCAGTTCTTC,TRBJ2-1,.,TRBD1,TRBV2
CASSGDGSSYNEQFF,TGTGCCAGCAGTGGTGACGGGAGCTCCTACAATGAGCAGTTCTTC,TRBJ2-1,.,.,TRBV2
CASRSSGGYTDTQYF,TGTGCCAGCAGGTCTAGCGGGGGTTACACAGATACGCAGTATTTT,TRBJ2-3,.,TRBD2,TRBV7-9
CASSLVSGGIYGYTF,TGTGCCAGCAGCTTAGTGTCCGGGGGTATCTATGGCTACACCTTC,TRBJ1-2,.,.,TRBV11-2
CASSSPRTSAGTGELFF,TGTGCCAGCAGCTCACCCAGGACTAGCGCAGGCACCGGGGAGCTGTTTTTT,TRBJ2-2,few,TRBD2,TRBV2
CASSLGRMGETQYF,TGTGCCAGCAGCTTAGGCAGGATGGGAGAGACCCAGTACTTC,TRBJ2-5,.,.,TRBV5-4
CAIRDRGTDTF,TGTGCCATCAGGGACAGGGGAACGGACACCTTC,TRBJ1-2,.,TRBD1,TRBV10-3
CASSLGGVTGNTIYF,TGTGCCAGCAGCTTAGGGGGGGTCACTGGAAACACCATATATTTT,TRBJ1-3,.,.,TRBV7-2
CASSIDIGTGDTGELFF,TGTGCCAGTAGTATAGATATTGGGACAGGGGACACCGGGGAGCTGTTTTTT,TRBJ2-2,few,TRBD1,TRBV19
CAISEPGGLRSYEQYF,TGTGCCATCAGTGAGCCGGGAGGGCTTCGTTCCTACGAGCAGTACTTC,TRBJ2-7,.,TRBD2,TRBV10-3
CASSSLESGAYNEQFF,TGTGCCAGCAGTTCGCTCGAGAGCGGGGCCTACAATGAGCAGTTCTTC,TRBJ2-1,.,TRBD2,TRBV27
CASSEPGAGNQPQHF,TGTGCCAGCAGTGAACCAGGGGCTGGCAATCAGCCCCAGCATTTT,TRBJ1-5,.,.,TRBV25-1
CASSQNGQGGSYGYTF,TGCGCCAGCAGCCAAAACGGACAGGGAGGGTCTTATGGCTACACCTTC,TRBJ1-2,few,TRBD1,TRBV4-3
CASSVGGRDRGGETQYF,TGTGCCAGCAGCGTAGGGGGACGGGACAGGGGCGGCGAGACCCAGTACTTC,TRBJ2-5,.,TRBD1,TRBV9
CASSDGTGHTEAFF,TGTGCCAGCAGTGACGGTACAGGGCATACTGAAGCTTTCTTT,TRBJ1-1,.,.,TRBV6-4
CASSLVGQGARRGTDTQYF,TGTGCCAGCAGCTTAGTTGGACAGGGGGCCCGAAGGGGCACAGATACGCAGTATTTT,TRBJ2-3,few,TRBD1,TRBV7-8
CASSLPTENNEKLFF,TGTGCCAGCAGCTTGCCGACAGAGAATAATGAAAAACTGTTTTTT,TRBJ1-4,.,.,TRBV5-4
CAWSVDAGGPDTQYF,TGTGCCTGGTCCGTGGACGCGGGGGGCCCGGATACGCAGTATTTT,TRBJ2-3,few,TRBD2,TRBV30
CASSLGDRVSYEQYF,TGCGCCAGCAGCTTGGGGGACAGGGTCTCCTACGAGCAGTACTTC,TRBJ2-7,.,TRBD1,TRBV5-1
CASSLWTGAGETQYF,TGCGCCAGCAGCTTGTGGACAGGGGCTGGGGAGACCCAGTACTTC,TRBJ2-5,.,TRBD1,TRBV5-1
CASSAGTGALNTEAFF,TGTGCCAGCAGCGCCGGGACAGGGGCGCTGAACACTGAAGCTTTCTTT,TRBJ1-1,few,TRBD1,TRBV5-6
CASSIRTGGYGNQPQHF,TGTGCCAGTAGTATTCGGACAGGGGGCTATGGCAATCAGCCCCAGCATTTT,TRBJ1-5,.,TRBD1,TRBV19
CASSVQANTEAFF,TGTGCCAGCAGTGTACAGGCGAACACTGAAGCTTTCTTT,TRBJ1-1,.,.,TRBV2
CASSEMRDTVVNTIYF,TGTGCCAGCTCGGAGATGAGGGACACGGTTGTAAACACCATATATTTT,TRBJ1-3,.,.,TRBV18
CASSPPPYNEQFF,TGTGCCAGCAGCCCCCCCCCGTACAATGAGCAGTTCTTC,TRBJ2-1,.,.,TRBV9
CASSQTGKSNEKLFF,TGCGCCAGCAGCCAAACAGGGAAGAGTAATGAAAAACTGTTTTTT,TRBJ1-4,.,.,TRBV5-1
CASSIIQNTGELFF,TGTGCCAGTAGTATAATCCAGAACACCGGGGAGCTGTTTTTT,TRBJ2-2,.,.,TRBV19
CASSERTGGSYNSPLHF,TGCGCCAGCAGCGAAAGGACAGGGGGATCCTATAATTCACCCCTCCACTTT,TRBJ1-6,once,TRBD1,TRBV4-3
CASSPDTNVPQETQYF,TGTGCCAGCTCGCCTGACACCAACGTACCACAAGAGACCCAGTACTTC,TRBJ2-5,.,.,TRBV18
CASSLSGEGNYGYTF,TGCGCCAGCAGCTTATCAGGGGAGGGTAACTATGGCTACACCTTC,TRBJ1-2,.,.,TRBV5-1
CASSLDGGTDTQYF,TGTGCCAGCAGCCTAGATGGCGGAACAGATACGCAGTATTTT,TRBJ2-3,.,.,TRBV7-2
CASGLPDGVSYNEQFF,TGTGCTAGTGGTTTGCCCGACGGGGTCTCCTACAATGAGCAGTTCTTC,TRBJ2-1,.,.,TRBV12-5
CASSPPRGEGRETQYF,TGTGCCAGCAGCCCCCCACGCGGGGAGGGGAGGGAGACCCAGTACTTC,TRBJ2-5,.,TRBD2,TRBV4-2
CASSSAAYEQYF,TGTGCCAGCAGTTCGGCGGCGTACGAGCAGTACTTC,TRBJ2-7,.,.,TRBV6-5
CATSRGGTGWSPLHF,TGTGCCACCAGCAGAGGGGGGACAGGGTGGTCACCCCTCCACTTT,TRBJ1-6,.,TRBD1,TRBV15
CASSLQDWNTEAFF,TGTGCCAGCAGCTTGCAGGACTGGAACACTGAAGCTTTCTTT,TRBJ1-1,few,.,TRBV5-6
CATSRDRTPGRGLYEQYF,TGTGCCACCAGCAGAGATCGAACGCCGGGCAGGGGGCTTTACGAGCAGTACTTC,TRBJ2-7,.,TRBD1,TRBV15
CASSQAGEDEKLFF,TGCGCCAGCAGCCAAGCGGGGGAGGATGAAAAACTGTTTTTT,TRBJ1-4,.,.,TRBV4-1
CASSLKRTGELFF,TGTGCCAGCAGCTTAAAGAGAACCGGGGAGCTGTTTTTT,TRBJ2-2,once,.,TRBV7-2
CASTPDRDQYGYTF,TGTGCCAGCACCCCGGACAGGGATCAATATGGCTACACCTTC,TRBJ1-2,.,TRBD1,TRBV6-5
CASSLGWPASSYEQYF,TGTGCCAGCAGCTTAGGCTGGCCAGCGAGCTCCTACGAGCAGTACTTC,TRBJ2-7,.,.,TRBV11-3
CASSFFGADTEAFF,TGTGCCAGCAGCTTCTTTGGGGCAGACACTGAAGCTTTCTTT,TRBJ1-1,.,.,TRBV5-6